This T cell receptor (beta chain) was captured by sequencing in a study of blood T cell repertoires in COVID-19. Original methodology: Nucleated cell number was recorded as an estimate derived from reference gene primer amplification. Assay: immunoSEQ multiplex PCR; the TCRdb copy retains only in-frame clones and omits some. Clone size and V and J calls were adopted from that table, with D and trimming inferred from the DNA. The sample lists over 70,000 clones, 60% to 80% occurring once. V gave up 3 bases and J gave up 3 bases, with 12 bases separating them. CDR1 is KGHSH and CDR2 is LQKENI in the germline V gene. The length of the CDR3 is 15 residues.

The specimen was peripheral blood. The sequence was obtained from a man in his 70s with COVID-19, enrolled during active disease. J is TRBJ1-5 and V is TRBV18; D call uncertain. CDR3 in DNA: TGTGCCAGCTCACCCCCAGGAGGCCTCAATCAGCCCCAGCATTTT. Its translation: CASSPPGGLNQPQHF.